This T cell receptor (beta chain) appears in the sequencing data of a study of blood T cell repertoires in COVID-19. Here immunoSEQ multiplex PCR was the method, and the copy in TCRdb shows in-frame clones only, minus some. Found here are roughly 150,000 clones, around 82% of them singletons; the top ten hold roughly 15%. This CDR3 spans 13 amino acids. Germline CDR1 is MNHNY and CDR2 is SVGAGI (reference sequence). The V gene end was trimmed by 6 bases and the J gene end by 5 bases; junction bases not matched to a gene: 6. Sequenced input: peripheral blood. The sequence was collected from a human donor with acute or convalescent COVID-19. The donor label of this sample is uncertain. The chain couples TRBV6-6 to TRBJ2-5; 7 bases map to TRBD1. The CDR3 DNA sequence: TGTGCCAGCAGACGCGACAGGGTCGAGACCCAGTACTTC. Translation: CASRRDRVETQYF.